The clone carrying this T cell receptor beta chain occurred a few times. The sample belongs to a study of T-cell reconstitution after alpha-beta-depleted transplantation in children. The length of the CDR3 is 12 residues. Germline CDR1 MNHEY, CDR2 SMNVEV (reference sequence). Trimming took off 8 bases at V and 8 bases at J, with 13 bases between the two ends. A TCRbeta library incorporating unique molecular identifiers was prepared. TCRdb analysed the PCR reads with MiXCR anew, one entry per CDR3 protein. The data contain some 500,000 distinct CDR3 sequences, around 19% of them singletons. The sample consisted of PBMCs from the stem cell graft donor, taken from the stem cell graft. The sequence was obtained from a human donor who donated a stem cell graft to a child with acute lymphoblastic leukemia. J is TRBJ1-5 and V is TRBV27; no clear D. The CDR3 sequence: CASWTLAEPQHF. The CDR3 nucleotides read TGTGCCAGCTGGACCCTCGCGGAGCCCCAGCATTTT.